These 14 T cell receptor beta chains originate from one sample sequenced in a study of T-cell reconstitution after alpha-beta-depleted transplantation in children. For TCRbeta, the library was prepared with unique molecular identifiers. MiXCR, run by TCRdb on the PCR reads, gives a single entry per CDR3 protein. This table has 400,000 to 450,000 distinct CDR3 sequences, approximately 41% appearing once. The input for sequencing was PBMCs, taken before TCRalphabeta/CD19-depleted stem cell transplant. Receptors were obtained from a girl aged 2 to 10 with aplastic anemia, due to receive a stem cell transplant.

The V gene is TRBV5-1, the J gene TRBJ2-7; D is perhaps TRBD2 (6 bases). Germline CDR1 and CDR2: SGHRS and YFSETQ. V shed 1 base and J shed 1 base, with 15 bases lying between them. This CDR3 is 16 amino acids long. The CDR3 nucleotides are TGCGCCAGCAGCTTGAATGAGCGGGCGCCTTCCTACGAGCAGTACTTC. It specifies CASSLNERAPSYEQYF.

The sample holds many counts of this clonotype. The V gene is TRBV20-1, the J gene TRBJ2-4, with D perhaps TRBD2 (5 bases). Germline V gene sequence: CDR1 DFQATT, CDR2 SNEGSKA (reference sequence). This CDR3 comprises 16 residues. Between the trimmed V and J ends, which lost 3 bases and 13 bases, there was a span of 28 bases. As DNA, the CDR3 is TGCAGTGCTAGGACCGGTAGCCTACTAACTAGAGCGGTCCAGTACTTC. Its protein product is CSARTGSLLTRAVQYF.

This chain joins TRBV28 and TRBJ2-1; 13 positions agree with TRBD2. CDR1 and CDR2 (germline): MDHEN, SYDVKM. The junction had 7 bases not matched to a gene; V was cut back by 6 bases and J by 8 bases. This CDR3 spans 15 amino acids. The CDR3 region is CASRITSGGADEQFF. Here the CDR3 DNA reads TGTGCCAGCAGAATTACTAGCGGGGGGGCGGATGAGCAGTTCTTC.

This clonotype was counted many times. The chain recombines TRBV20-1 with TRBJ1-5; TRBD1 matches 8 bases. The CDR3 totals 18 residues. The germline gives CDR1 DFQATT, CDR2 SNEGSKA (reference sequence). The V and J ends lost 0 bases and 2 bases, in that order; junction bases with no gene match: 12. This chain's CDR3 is CSARDSAGGIFGNQPQHF. CDR3 bases: TGCAGTGCTAGAGATTCGGCAGGGGGCATTTTTGGCAATCAGCCCCAGCATTTT.

This clonotype was seen a few times. This rearrangement joins TRBV9 to TRBJ2-1, with a tentative D call TRBD2 (6 bases). This CDR3 contains 13 residues. In germline, CDR1 is SGDLS, CDR2 YYNGEE. V lost 4 bases and J 10 bases, leaving 15 bases between the germline ends. CDR3 residues: CASSLGDWTEQFF. The CDR3 nucleotides read TGTGCCAGCAGCCTCGGGGACTGGACAGAGCAGTTCTTC.

The chain has TRBV29-1 and TRBJ2-5; D might be TRBD1 (5 bases). The CDR3 runs to 12 residues. With 3 bases removed from V and 5 bases from J, the gap between germline ends came to 10 bases. CDR1 is SQVTM, CDR2 ANQGSEA, per germline. CDR3 coding DNA: TGCAGCGTTGACTCAGGGTTCGAGACCCAGTACTTC. Its protein product is CSVDSGFETQYF. Full variable domain (outside the CDR3, taken from reference TRBV29-1 and TRBJ2-5): SAVISQKPSRDICQRGTSLTIQCQVDSQVTMMFWYRQQPGQSLTLIATANQGSEATYESGFVIDKFPISRPNLTFSTLTVSNMSPEDSSIYLCSVDSGFETQYFGPGTRLLVL.

This clonotype was found many times. The DNA of the CDR3 is TGTGCCAGCAGTAACGGGTTGGATCCCCTCCTAGAAAAACTGTTTTTT. It specifies CASSNGLDPLLEKLFF. V gene TRBV28 combines with J gene TRBJ1-4; D gene ambiguous. V was cut by 5 bases and J by 8 bases, with 21 bases left in between. Germline CDR1 reads MDHEN; CDR2 reads SYDVKM. CDR3 length: 16 amino acids.

In DNA form, the CDR3 reads TGTGCCAGCAGCGTTAGACAGGGGCCGAGACAGGGGCAGTTCTTC. It codes for CASSVRQGPRQGQFF. This chain uses TRBV12-3 or TRBV12-4 with TRBJ2-1; 8 bases are shared with TRBD1. V gave up 6 bases and J gave up 12 bases; unmatched junction bases: 16. The CDR3 consists of 15 residues.

This clonotype was found many times. V and J are TRBV18 and TRBJ2-1; D is possibly TRBD1 (6 bases). V lost 4 bases to trimming and J lost 5 bases, with 9 bases between them. This CDR3 is built from 13 residues. Per germline, CDR1 KGHSH and CDR2 LQKENI. CDR3 amino acids: CASSLGDNNEQFF. In DNA, the CDR3 is TGTGCCAGCTCACTAGGGGACAACAATGAGCAGTTCTTC.

The chain combines TRBV7-2 with TRBJ2-5; D is unclear. The CDR3 spans 13 residues. Germline CDR1 SGHTA, CDR2 FQGNSA. Trimming cost V 1 base and J 6 bases, with 9 bases left between them. The DNA of the CDR3 is TGTGCCAGCAGCTTAGGGTTTGGGAAGACCCAGTACTTC. The encoded protein is CASSLGFGKTQYF.

The chain joins TRBV15 to TRBJ2-2; TRBD1 matches 10 bases. The germline V gene encodes CDR1 LNHNV and CDR2 YYDKDF (reference sequence). J was trimmed by 7 bases and V by 8 bases; bases with no gene match: 4. The CDR3 contains 13 residues. The CDR3, as DNA: TGTGCCACCGGGACAGGGGTGATCGGGGAGCTGTTTTTT. Its translation: CATGTGVIGELFF.

This clonotype occurred many times. The rearrangement uses TRBV7-9 and TRBJ2-1; a weak D match, TRBD2 (6 bases). The V end was cut by 3 bases, the J end by 0 bases, with 12 bases between. The CDR3 runs to 16 residues. Germline V CDR1 and CDR2: SEHNR, FQNEAQ (reference sequence). The CDR3 nucleotides are TGTGCCAGCAGCTTGGGCGGGACCAGCTCCTACAATGAGCAGTTCTTC. It translates to CASSLGGTSSYNEQFF. Full variable domain (missing parts from reference TRBV7-9 and TRBJ2-1): DTGVSQNPRHKITKRGQNVTFRCDPISEHNRLYWYRQTLGQGPEFLTYFQNEAQLEKSRLLSDRFSAERPKGSFSTLEIQRTEQGDSAMYLCASSLGGTSSYNEQFFGPGTRLTVL.

This clonotype was observed at least ten times. The rearrangement uses TRBV20-1 and TRBJ1-6; weak D call: TRBD1 (5 bases). V was clipped by 6 bases and J by 6 bases, with 18 bases between them. The germline CDR1 and CDR2 sequences are DFQATT and SNEGSKA (reference sequence). This CDR3 contains 15 residues. CDR3 region: CSANRDQRSNSPLHF. CDR3 in DNA: TGCAGTGCAAACCGGGACCAGAGGAGTAATTCACCCCTCCACTTT.

In regard to this clonotype: A much more abundant neighbour one base away suggests this may be a read error. This chain joins TRBV29-1 and TRBJ2-7; possibly TRBD2 for D (5 bases). CDR3 length: 16 residues. The V end was cut by 0 bases, the J end by 3 bases, with 18 bases between. Germline CDR1 reads SQVTM; CDR2 reads ANQGSEA. Written as DNA, the CDR3 is TGCAGCGTTGAAGATGTTAGGAGTGGAGGAGACTACGAGCAGTACTTC. Protein: CSVEDVRSGGDYEQYF.